These 20 T cell receptor beta chains were sequenced from one sample in a study of T cells in Graves' hyperthyroidism and ophthalmopathy. Amplified TCR beta CDR3 regions came from RNA transcripts. The TCR CDR3 first-round RT-PCR relied on the HTBI primer set. From the multiplex PCR reads, TCRdb called clonotypes with MiXCR, one entry per CDR3 protein. The sample holds roughly 180,000 distinct CDR3 sequences, about 9% seen once. The sequenced sample consisted of blood. The receptors derive from a woman aged 18-29 years with Graves' hyperthyroidism that later progressed to Graves' ophthalmopathy.

The chain recombines TRBV6-1 with TRBJ2-5; 12 bases map to TRBD2. The CDR3 is 17 residues long. V dropped 6 bases and J dropped 13; count of bases not matched to a gene: 21. Germline CDR1 reads MNHNS; CDR2 reads SASEGT. The CDR3 nucleotides read TGTGCCAGCAGCCTACGTTTCCCCGGGACTAGCGGGCCCCAGGGGTACTTC. Translating gives CASSLRFPGTSGPQGYF.

This clonotype was picked up many times. V gene TRBV11-2 combines with J gene TRBJ1-3, with a tentative D call TRBD1 (5 bases). CDR3 length: 16 amino acids. Germline V gives CDR1 SGHAT, CDR2 FQNNGV. Trimming stripped 2 bases from V and 0 bases from J, with 11 bases between. Here the CDR3 DNA reads TGTGCCAGCAGCTTAAGACAGACGGGCTCTGGAAACACCATATATTTT. The encoded protein is CASSLRQTGSGNTIYF.

CDR3 sequence (DNA): TGTGCCTGGAGGCAGGTTATGGAGACCCAGTACTTC. This gives the protein CAWRQVMETQYF. The chain has TRBV30 and TRBJ2-5; D ambiguous. The germline V gene has CDR1 GTSNPN and CDR2 SVGIG (reference sequence). This CDR3 region has 12 residues. V lost 3 bases and J 5 bases, leaving 10 bases between the germline ends.

The rearrangement links TRBV18 to TRBJ2-7, with D maybe TRBD1 (6 bases). Germline V CDR1 and CDR2: KGHSH, LQKENI. This CDR3 has 16 amino acids. Trimming removed 2 bases at V and 1 base at J, with 15 bases between. CDR3 nucleotide sequence: TGTGCCAGCTCACCAGAGCAGGGGAAAGGGTCCTACGAGCAGTACTTC. Translating it yields CASSPEQGKGSYEQYF. The entire variable domain, with the rest obtained from reference TRBV18 and TRBJ2-7, is as follows: NAGVMQNPRHLVRRRGQEARLRCSPMKGHSHVYWYRQLPEEGLKFMVYLQKENIIDESGMPKERFSAEFPKEGPSILRIQQVVRGDSAAYFCASSPEQGKGSYEQYFGPGTRLTVT.

Many counts were recorded for this clonotype. V usage is TRBV7-6 and J usage is TRBJ2-2; D uncertain. CDR1 and CDR2 (germline): SGHVS, FNYEAQ. V was pared by 4 bases and J by 0 bases, with 15 bases between. This CDR3 region has 17 residues. The CDR3 bases are TGTGCCAGCAGCTACGGTATCGCAGGAGCGAACACCGGGGAGCTGTTTTTT. Protein sequence: CASSYGIAGANTGELFF.

This clonotype was picked up many times. The chain links TRBV6-1 to TRBJ2-3; unclear D gene. This CDR3 contains 14 residues. V was trimmed by 4 bases and J by 3 bases, leaving 11 bases between them. Looked up from germline, CDR1 is MNHNS and CDR2 is SASEGT. The CDR3 DNA follows: TGTGCCAGCAGTGGATCAGGAGAGACAGATACGCAGTATTTT. This encodes CASSGSGETDTQYF.

This clonotype was seen at least ten times. The rearrangement links TRBV6-1 to TRBJ1-1, with D unresolved. The CDR3 consists of 12 residues. Trimming took 1 base from V and 5 from J, leaving 5 bases between them. CDR1 is MNHNS and CDR2 is SASEGT in the germline V gene. This CDR3 reads CASSEGRTEAFF. In DNA, the CDR3 is TGTGCCAGCAGTGAAGGGCGTACTGAAGCTTTCTTT.

This clonotype was seen at least ten times. The J gene is TRBJ2-5, the V gene TRBV20-1; the match to TRBD2 covers 16 bases. The junction had 9 bases not matched to a gene; V was cut back by 6 bases and J by 5 bases. CDR1 and CDR2 from the germline V gene are DFQATT and SNEGSKA (reference sequence). The length of the CDR3 is 16 residues. This CDR3 reads CSAAGTSGGAGETQYF. CDR3 nucleotide sequence: TGCAGTGCGGCCGGGACTAGCGGGGGGGCAGGGGAGACCCAGTACTTC.

This clonotype occurred many times. The V call is TRBV7-8, the J call TRBJ1-5, with D unclear. Trimming pared 0 bases from V and 5 bases from J, leaving 5 bases between. The CDR3 is 13 residues long. Germline V gene lookup returns CDR1 SGHVS and CDR2 FQNEAQ. The chain's CDR3 is CASSLAVDQPQHF. CDR3 nucleotide sequence: TGTGCCAGCAGCTTAGCGGTAGATCAGCCCCAGCATTTT. The entire variable domain, with the rest obtained from reference TRBV7-8 and TRBJ1-5, is as follows: GAGVSQSPRYKVAKRGQDVALRCDPISGHVSLFWYQQALGQGPEFLTYFQNEAQLDKSGLPSDRFFAERPEGSVSTLKIQRTQQEDSAVYLCASSLAVDQPQHFGDGTRLSIL.

This clonotype was observed many times. This sequence joins TRBV20-1 and TRBJ1-4; 9 nucleotides match TRBD1. J was trimmed by 8 bases and V by 6 bases; bases with no gene match: 10. The CDR3 is made up of 14 amino acids. The germline V gene has CDR1 DFQATT and CDR2 SNEGSKA (reference sequence). CDR3 amino acids: CSAIGTGFDEKLFF. The CDR3 DNA reads TGCAGTGCCATCGGGACAGGGTTCGACGAAAAACTGTTTTTT.

This clonotype was found a few times. This sequence joins TRBV19 and TRBJ2-5; 7 bases align to TRBD2. The V gene end was trimmed by 5 bases and the J gene end by 4 bases; junction bases not matched to a gene: 7. This CDR3 is 14 amino acids long. Germline CDR1 reads LNHDA; CDR2 reads SQIVND (reference sequence). The CDR3 spells CASSRNGGVETQYF. The DNA of the CDR3 is TGTGCCAGTAGTCGGAATGGGGGGGTAGAGACCCAGTACTTC.

This clonotype was detected ten times or more. This chain connects TRBV18 to TRBJ2-7; the match to TRBD2 covers 11 bases. Per the germline V gene, CDR1 is KGHSH and CDR2 is LQKENI. This CDR3 has 15 residues. J lost 7 bases, V lost 6 bases, and 11 bases had no gene match. CDR3 protein: CASSMRLAGSPEQYF. DNA of the CDR3: TGTGCCAGCTCGATGAGACTAGCGGGGAGCCCGGAGCAGTACTTC.

This clonotype was seen at least ten times. V gene TRBV7-9 combines with J gene TRBJ1-1; no definite D call. Trimming removed 1 base at V and 3 bases at J, with 6 bases between. The CDR3 is 13 amino acids. Germline V lookup: CDR1 SEHNR, CDR2 FQNEAQ (reference sequence). This chain's CDR3 is CASSLVGDTEAFF. CDR3 sequence (DNA): TGTGCCAGCAGCTTAGTCGGTGACACTGAAGCTTTCTTT.

This clonotype was recorded many times. The V call is TRBV12-3 or TRBV12-4, the J call TRBJ2-1, with TRBD2 identical over 10 bases. Unmatched junction bases numbered 3, after V lost 6 bases and J lost 1 base. The CDR3 totals 15 residues. The CDR3 nucleotides are TGTGCCAGCAGACTTAGCGGGAGGTCCTACAATGAGCAGTTCTTC. This encodes CASRLSGRSYNEQFF.

This clonotype appeared many times. The chain uses TRBV12-3 or TRBV12-4 and TRBJ2-1, with TRBD2 matching over 7 bases. This CDR3 is built from 14 residues. After removal of 8 bases from V and 4 bases from J, the junction contained 8 bases not matched to a gene. The CDR3 sequence is CASRWGGAYNEQFF. In nucleotides, the CDR3 is TGTGCCAGCCGGTGGGGAGGGGCGTACAATGAGCAGTTCTTC.

The chain joins TRBV30 to TRBJ2-3, with D possibly being TRBD1 (5 bases). Germline V CDR1 and CDR2: GTSNPN, SVGIG (reference sequence). CDR3 length: 13 amino acids. Trimming pared 4 bases from V and 5 bases from J, leaving 13 bases between. The DNA of the CDR3 is TGTGCCTGGACCCTAGGGGTGGGAGATACGCAGTATTTT. This translates into CAWTLGVGDTQYF.

This clonotype was detected ten times or more. The rearrangement uses TRBV28 and TRBJ1-5; TRBD1 agrees at 8 bases. J was trimmed by 6 bases and V by 1 base; bases with no gene match: 8. This CDR3 is 16 amino acids long. Germline CDR1 MDHEN, CDR2 SYDVKM. The CDR3 loop is CASSLSGRTGSQPQHF. The CDR3, as DNA: TGTGCCAGCAGTTTATCGGGACGGACAGGGAGTCAGCCCCAGCATTTT.

The chain is built from TRBV10-3 and TRBJ2-7; weak D call: TRBD2 (5 bases). The CDR3 is made up of 12 amino acids. Trimming shortened V by 2 bases and J by 6 bases, and 8 bases separated the two germline ends. Per germline, CDR1 ENHRY and CDR2 SYGVKD. The CDR3 loop reads CAISETSAEQYF. CDR3 in DNA: TGTGCCATCAGTGAGACTAGTGCCGAGCAGTACTTC.

This rearrangement joins TRBV27 to TRBJ2-1, with 9 bases lining up with TRBD1. Trimming at V came to 3 bases and at J to 6 bases, leaving 9 bases not matched to a gene. This CDR3 has 16 residues. Germline CDR1 is MNHEY and CDR2 is SMNVEV (reference sequence). The CDR3 nucleotides read TGTGCCAGCAGTTTTACCCTCGGGACAGGGAGCAATGAGCAGTTCTTC. It is translated as CASSFTLGTGSNEQFF.

In this sample, this clonotype turned up many times. This chain joins TRBV7-8 and TRBJ2-1; 8 positions match TRBD2. The CDR3 extends over 17 amino acids. J gave up 8 bases and V 5 bases, and 17 bases lay outside the gene matches. Germline V gene sequence: CDR1 SGHVS, CDR2 FQNEAQ. The CDR3 sequence is CASSIFNAGGHSDEQFF. Written as DNA, the CDR3 is TGTGCCAGCAGCATATTCAATGCGGGAGGCCATTCGGATGAGCAGTTCTTC.